The 19 T cell receptor beta chains in this list originate from one sample, sequenced in a study of patients and donors after allogeneic stem cell transplantation. One entry per CDR3 protein results from TCRdb running MiXCR on the RT-PCR reads. The sample comprises roughly 230,000 distinct CDR3 sequences, around 14% of which are singletons, and around 10% rests with the top ten. Material for sequencing was blood, either unsorted or a sorted T cell fraction (not recorded which). These receptors all come from a human donor who was either an allogeneic HSCT recipient or a stem cell or donor lymphocyte infusion donor (not recorded which). It is not recorded whose cells these are; they may come from a transplant donor.

The chain employs TRBV5-1 and TRBJ2-5; D is possibly TRBD1 (6 bases). CDR1 SGHRS and CDR2 YFSETQ come from the germline V gene. Trimming stripped 6 bases from V and 7 bases from J, with 16 bases between. The length of the CDR3 is 13 residues. The CDR3 loop is CASTPRVGGTQYF. CDR3 DNA sequence: TGCGCCAGCACCCCTAGAGTAGGGGGGACCCAGTACTTC.

This clonotype was seen repeatedly, ten times or more. V is TRBV5-8 and J is TRBJ2-1, with a weak D call TRBD2 (5 bases). Trimming removed 4 bases at V and 10 bases at J, with 12 bases between. There are 12 residues in the CDR3. The germline V gene encodes CDR1 SGHTS and CDR2 YDEGEE. CDR3 protein: CASSLRVGEQFF. As DNA, the CDR3 is TGTGCCAGCAGCCTGAGGGTAGGCGAGCAGTTCTTC. Full variable domain (rest looked up from reference TRBV5-8 and TRBJ2-1): EAGVTQSPTHLIKTRGQQATLRCSPISGHTSVYWYQQALGLGLQFLLWYDEGEERNRGNFPPRFSGRQFPNYSSELNVNALELEDSALYLCASSLRVGEQFFGPGTRLTVL.

J is TRBJ2-7 and V is TRBV5-1; D is perhaps TRBD2 (7 bases). The V end lost 4 bases, the J end lost 5 bases, and 25 bases lay between the germline ends. Germline CDR1 is SGHRS and CDR2 is YFSETQ. The CDR3 sequence is 17 residues long. The CDR3 sequence: CASSVGGTGGQSHEQYF. The CDR3 coding sequence is TGCGCCAGCAGCGTCGGGGGGACCGGGGGGCAGTCCCACGAGCAGTACTTC.

The chain couples TRBV10-3 to TRBJ1-6; D is possibly TRBD1 (6 bases). The CDR3 runs to 17 residues. CDR1 ENHRY and CDR2 SYGVKD come from the germline V gene. Trimming removed 0 bases at V and 7 bases at J, with 16 bases between. CDR3 sequence: CAISESILDRTNSPLHF. As DNA, the CDR3 is TGTGCCATCAGTGAGTCGATCCTGGACAGAACCAATTCACCCCTCCACTTT.

The J gene is TRBJ1-3, the V gene TRBV20-1, with D possibly being TRBD1 (5 bases). Germline V gene data show CDR1 as DFQATT and CDR2 as SNEGSKA (reference sequence). This CDR3 is 18 amino acids long. Trimming removed 2 bases at V and 0 bases at J, with 20 bases between. CDR3 residues: CSARSPGGGEFSGNTIYF. DNA for the CDR3: TGCAGTGCTAGATCTCCCGGTGGGGGGGAGTTCTCTGGAAACACCATATATTTT.

This clonotype was found a few times. This chain connects TRBV6-1 to TRBJ2-5, with 8 bases lining up with TRBD2. This CDR3 region has 18 residues. CDR1 and CDR2 from the germline V gene are MNHNS and SASEGT. The V segment lost 3 bases and the J segment 1 base; nucleotides outside the gene matches: 13. CDR3 in amino acids: CASSDGLRGEAFQETQYF. CDR3 coding DNA: TGTGCCAGCAGTGATGGGTTGCGGGGGGAAGCCTTCCAAGAGACCCAGTACTTC.

This rearrangement joins TRBV20-1 to TRBJ1-6; weak D call: TRBD1 (5 bases). Germline V lookup: CDR1 DFQATT, CDR2 SNEGSKA (reference sequence). V was shortened by 0 bases and J by 10 bases, with 16 bases between the two germline ends. This CDR3 is 15 amino acids long. The CDR3 reads CSARDGPQGSSPLHF. For the CDR3, the DNA is TGCAGTGCTAGAGATGGTCCCCAGGGTAGCTCACCCCTCCACTTT.

At least ten counts were recorded for this clonotype. The chain combines TRBV9 with TRBJ2-1; TRBD1 agrees at 9 bases. This CDR3 spans 15 amino acids. V was clipped by 3 bases and J by 2 bases; unmatched bases: 3. CDR1 and CDR2 (germline): SGDLS, YYNGEE. The CDR3: CASSDRGQTYNEQFF. CDR3 bases: TGTGCCAGCAGCGACAGGGGGCAGACCTACAATGAGCAGTTCTTC.

This clonotype has a count of ten or more. V is TRBV7-3 and J is TRBJ1-6; tentatively, D is TRBD1 (6 bases). Germline CDR1 SGHTA, CDR2 FQGTGA. The CDR3 loop spans 15 amino acids. Trimming removed 0 bases from V and 10 bases from J, with 13 bases in between. CDR3 residues: CASSLTSGVGSPLHF. CDR3 nucleotide sequence: TGTGCCAGCAGCTTAACGTCAGGGGTAGGGTCACCCCTCCACTTT.

The chain recombines TRBV7-2 with TRBJ2-2; TRBD2 matches 7 bases. Germline values: CDR1 SGHTA, CDR2 FQGNSA. This CDR3 is built from 17 residues. Trimming at V came to 5 bases and at J to 2 bases, leaving 11 bases not matched to a gene. The CDR3 is CASSPWGGRLNTGELFF. Here the CDR3 DNA reads TGTGCCAGCAGCCCCTGGGGGGGGAGACTCAACACCGGGGAGCTGTTTTTT. Complete variable domain (other parts from reference TRBV7-2 and TRBJ2-2): GAGVSQSPSNKVTEKGKDVELRCDPISGHTALYWYRQSLGQGLEFLIYFQGNSAPDKSGLPSDRFSAERTGGSVSTLTIQRTQQEDSAVYLCASSPWGGRLNTGELFFGEGSRLTVL.

The table lists this clonotype with a few counts. The chain combines TRBV11-3 with TRBJ2-3, with unresolved D. V lost 5 bases to trimming and J lost 2 bases, with 8 bases between them. Germline V gene data show CDR1 as SGHNT and CDR2 as YENEEA. The CDR3 spans 13 residues. CDR3 amino acids: CASSLQYTDTQYF. The CDR3 DNA follows: TGTGCCAGCAGCCTTCAATACACAGATACGCAGTATTTT.

This clonotype has a count of ten or more. The chain links TRBV20-1 to TRBJ2-5, with a tentative D call TRBD2 (6 bases). This CDR3 is 14 amino acids long. V lost 6 bases, J lost 4 bases, and 18 bases lay in between. Germline-derived CDR1 and CDR2 are DFQATT and SNEGSKA (reference sequence). The CDR3 DNA reads TGCAGTGCGCTTCCGGGACTCGGAGGAGAGACCCAGTACTTC. Translating gives CSALPGLGGETQYF.

This clonotype was recorded many times. The chain has TRBV7-9 and TRBJ1-1; D may be TRBD1 (6 bases). The CDR3 totals 16 residues. Looked up from germline, CDR1 is SEHNR and CDR2 is FQNEAQ (reference sequence). Trimming removed 5 bases from V and 3 bases from J, with 19 bases in between. The CDR3 DNA reads as TGTGCCAGCAGCACCAGAAGACAGGTGCGGCACACTGAAGCTTTCTTT. It yields the protein CASSTRRQVRHTEAFF.

Ten or more counts support this clonotype. One junction end does not reproduce the germline sequence, and a read error may be involved. V is TRBV20-1 and J is TRBJ2-5; possibly TRBD1 or TRBD2 for D (5 bases each). The germline V gene encodes CDR1 DFQATT and CDR2 SNEGSKA (reference sequence). CDR3 length: 14 amino acids. Here the CDR3 DNA reads TGCAGTGCGAGAGGGGCTAACGAGGCGGAGACCCAGTACTTC. Its translation is CSARGANEAETQYF.

This clonotype was counted only a few times. This CDR3 is CASSPSPSNQPQHF. The CDR3 DNA reads as TGTGCCAGCAGTCCGAGTCCTAGCAATCAGCCCCAGCATTTT. The chain carries TRBV9 and TRBJ1-5; unclear D gene. Germline assignment: CDR1 SGDLS and CDR2 YYNGEE. CDR3 length: 14 amino acids. V dropped 5 bases and J dropped 0 bases, with 9 bases sitting between them.

This clonotype was detected ten times or more. This chain uses TRBV7-2 with TRBJ1-3, with D unclear. The CDR3 is 14 residues long. Trimming left V 2 bases short and J 0 bases short, with 5 bases between. The germline V gene has CDR1 SGHTA and CDR2 FQGNSA. For the CDR3, the DNA is TGTGCCAGCAGCTTATCCCTCTCTGGAAACACCATATATTTT. Amino acids: CASSLSLSGNTIYF.

At least ten counts were recorded for this clonotype. V is TRBV3-1 and J is TRBJ1-3; D uncertain. Germline V CDR1 and CDR2: LGHDT, YNNKEL (reference sequence). V was clipped by 1 base and J by 10 bases, with 8 bases between them. This CDR3 has 12 amino acids. CDR3 sequence: CASSQGGVTIYF. The CDR3 nucleotides read TGTGCCAGCAGCCAAGGTGGCGTTACCATATATTTT.

In this sample, this clonotype turned up many times. The V call is TRBV5-5, the J call TRBJ2-5, with D unclear. Trimming shortened V by 0 bases and J by 1 base, and 10 bases separated the two germline ends. In germline, CDR1 is SGHKS, CDR2 YYEKEE (reference sequence). This CDR3 region has 15 residues. This chain's CDR3 is CASSLVPASQETQYF. The CDR3 DNA reads as TGTGCCAGCAGCTTGGTACCGGCTAGCCAAGAGACCCAGTACTTC.

This clonotype was seen at least ten times. The chain carries TRBV7-9 and TRBJ2-4; no clear D gene. Germline CDR1 is SEHNR and CDR2 is FQNEAQ (reference sequence). Trimming pared 5 bases from V and 0 bases from J, leaving 14 bases between. The CDR3 is made up of 16 amino acids. Here the CDR3 DNA reads TGTGCCAGCAGCCCGGCCCGGGTATTAGCCAAAAACATTCAGTACTTC. This encodes CASSPARVLAKNIQYF. The full variable domain, with the rest looked up from reference TRBV7-9 and TRBJ2-4, is DTGVSQNPRHKITKRGQNVTFRCDPISEHNRLYWYRQTLGQGPEFLTYFQNEAQLEKSRLLSDRFSAERPKGSFSTLEIQRTEQGDSAMYLCASSPARVLAKNIQYFGAGTRLSVL.